Presented here are 12 T cell receptor beta chains from one specimen sequenced in a study of blood T cell repertoires in COVID-19. Only in-frame clones appear in the TCRdb table, and some are missing; sequencing was by immunoSEQ multiplex PCR. Of some 250,000 clones listed, 88% are singletons. What was sequenced was peripheral blood. Receptor source: a woman aged 30 to 39 with acute or convalescent COVID-19.

This chain joins TRBV30 and TRBJ2-7; TRBD1 matches at 11 bases. The CDR3 runs 18 residues. V was clipped by 2 bases and J by 4 bases; unmatched bases: 16. From germline, CDR1 is GTSNPN and CDR2 SVGIG (reference sequence). CDR3 in amino acids: CAWSSYGTGGRGAYEQYF. Written as DNA, the CDR3 is TGTGCCTGGAGTAGTTACGGGACAGGGGGACGTGGAGCATACGAGCAGTACTTC.

The V gene is TRBV7-2, the J gene TRBJ2-1; 11 bases match TRBD2. The germline CDR1 and CDR2 sequences are SGHTA and FQGNSA. The CDR3 runs 15 residues. The junction had 10 bases not matched to a gene; V was cut back by 6 bases and J by 9 bases. The CDR3 region is CASRVSGTSGIEQFF. Written as DNA, the CDR3 is TGTGCCAGCAGGGTTTCCGGGACTAGCGGAATTGAGCAGTTCTTC.

The J gene is TRBJ1-1, the V gene TRBV27; 9 nucleotides match TRBD1. The V and J ends lost 8 bases and 4 bases, in that order; junction bases with no gene match: 11. The CDR3 sequence is 15 residues long. CDR1 is MNHEY and CDR2 is SMNVEV in the germline V gene (reference sequence). The CDR3 reads CASLPTGGLVTEAFF. The CDR3 nucleotides are TGTGCCAGCCTCCCTACAGGGGGCCTGGTCACTGAAGCTTTCTTT.

The gene calls are TRBV19 and TRBJ2-7; D is undetermined. CDR1 is LNHDA and CDR2 is SQIVND in the germline V gene (reference sequence). The length of the CDR3 is 15 residues. The V gene lost 5 bases and the J gene lost 0 bases, with 14 bases spanning the gap. CDR3 sequence reads: CASSLVFASSYEQYF. In nucleotides, the CDR3 is TGTGCCAGTAGTCTGGTCTTTGCTAGCTCCTACGAGCAGTACTTC. Variable domain in full (rest from reference TRBV19 and TRBJ2-7): DGGITQSPKYLFRKEGQNVTLSCEQNLNHDAMYWYRQDPGQGLRLIYYSQIVNDFQKGDIAEGYSVSREKKESFPLTVTSAQKNPTAFYLCASSLVFASSYEQYFGPGTRLTVT.

The rearrangement links TRBV30 to TRBJ1-3; 9 bases are shared with TRBD1. Per germline, CDR1 GTSNPN and CDR2 SVGIG (reference sequence). V lost 3 bases and J lost 4; bases outside the gene matches: 7. This CDR3 is 15 amino acids long. Here the CDR3 DNA reads TGTGCCTGGAGGGACAGGGGCCTGAGCGGAAACACCATATATTTT. Protein product: CAWRDRGLSGNTIYF. Full variable domain (missing parts from reference TRBV30 and TRBJ1-3): SQTIHQWPATLVQPVGSPLSLECTVEGTSNPNLYWYRQAAGRGLQLLFYSVGIGQISSEVPQNLSASRPQDRQFILSSKKLLLSDSGFYLCAWRDRGLSGNTIYFGEGSWLTVV.

The CDR3 DNA is TGTGCCAGCTCACCGGTAGCGGGAGGGCCCACAGATACGCAGTATTTT. Translated: CASSPVAGGPTDTQYF. V gene TRBV18 combines with J gene TRBJ2-3; 11 nucleotides match TRBD2. The trim removed 3 bases at V and 2 bases at J, leaving 4 bases unmatched. Germline V gene sequence: CDR1 KGHSH, CDR2 LQKENI. This CDR3 is built from 16 residues.

The chain combines TRBV6-5 with TRBJ1-1; D might be TRBD1 (6 bases). Trimming removed 5 bases at V and 1 base at J, with 11 bases between. The CDR3 has 14 amino acids. The germline CDR1 and CDR2 sequences are MNHEY and SVGAGI. CDR3 sequence (DNA): TGTGCCAGCAGTAAACAGGGAAAGAACACTGAAGCTTTCTTT. Translated, it gives CASSKQGKNTEAFF.

V usage is TRBV4-3 and J usage is TRBJ1-4; 9 bases agree with TRBD1. Germline V gives CDR1 LGHNA, CDR2 YSLEER. Losses at the gene ends were 1 base for V and 7 bases for J; bases not matched to a gene: 10. There are 17 residues in the CDR3. CDR3 in DNA: TGCGCCAGCAGCCAAGTTCGGGGACAGGGTGGCGGTGAAAAACTGTTTTTT. It codes for CASSQVRGQGGGEKLFF.

This clone was seen a few times. This chain joins TRBV4-1 and TRBJ2-2; possibly TRBD2 for D (5 bases). V was cut by 4 bases and J by 5 bases, with 11 bases left in between. Germline-derived CDR1 and CDR2 are MGHRA and YSYEKL. The CDR3 spans 14 residues. For the CDR3, the DNA is TGCGCCAGCAGCCTTCTCGAGGGAACCGGGGAGCTGTTTTTT. It encodes CASSLLEGTGELFF.

The chain recombines TRBV2 with TRBJ2-1, with 9 bases aligning to TRBD2. The CDR3 is 16 residues long. Trimming removed 1 base from V and 7 bases from J; junction bases left unmatched: 8. Germline V CDR1 and CDR2: SNHLY, FYNNEI. In DNA form, the CDR3 reads TGTGCCAGCAGTGAAGTTGGTAGCGGGAGTATGAATGAGCAGTTCTTC. It translates to CASSEVGSGSMNEQFF.

The chain recombines TRBV30 with TRBJ2-7; D possibly corresponds to TRBD2 (6 bases). The CDR3 runs 14 residues. Trimming shortened V by 0 bases and J by 9 bases, and 18 bases separated the two germline ends. Germline values: CDR1 GTSNPN, CDR2 SVGIG (reference sequence). For the CDR3, the DNA is TGTGCCTGGAGTGTACGGGCGGGACCTACCGCGCAGTACTTC. It yields the protein CAWSVRAGPTAQYF.

J is TRBJ1-2 and V is TRBV10-3; 7 nucleotides agree with TRBD1. V was clipped by 5 bases and J by 3 bases; unmatched bases: 6. CDR3 size: 14 residues. Germline V gene sequence: CDR1 ENHRY, CDR2 SYGVKD. The chain's CDR3 is CAISKAGTDYGYTF. The CDR3 DNA reads TGTGCCATCAGTAAGGCCGGGACAGACTATGGCTACACCTTC.